This TCR beta chain was recorded in a study of blood T cell repertoires in COVID-19. The V end lost 7 bases, the J end lost 6 bases, and 10 bases lay between the germline ends. CDR3 length equals 11 residues. Germline CDR1 is SGHRS and CDR2 is YFSETQ. The method was immunoSEQ multiplex PCR; TCRdb's version includes in-frame clones alone and lacks a portion of them. This table has more than 450,000 clones, roughly 90% appearing once. The source of this sequence is a woman between 18 and 29 years old who had recovered from COVID-19. Sequencing was done on a sample of PBMCs or T cells enriched from blood (not recorded which). J is TRBJ1-1 and V is TRBV5-1; weak D call: TRBD1 (5 bases). CDR3 sequence (DNA): TGCGCCAGCCGCGGGGGGGCTGAAGCTTTCTTT. This encodes CASRGGAEAFF.